Below are 5 T cell receptor beta chains sequenced from a single sample in a study of PD-L1 blockade in urothelial cancer. Assay: immunoSEQ multiplex PCR; the TCRdb copy retains only in-frame clones and omits some. This sample has 50,000 to 70,000 clones, with approximately 80% found just once. Stated time point: pretreatment peripheral blood. The starting material was PBMCs, obtained around atezolizumab (anti-PD-L1) treatment. The receptor set was obtained from a man in his 70s with urothelial cancer.

This chain connects TRBV5-6 to TRBJ2-1, with 11 bases aligning to TRBD2. There are 19 residues in the CDR3. The germline gives CDR1 SGHDT, CDR2 YYEEEE. V gave up 4 bases and J gave up 8 bases; unmatched junction bases: 20. CDR3 in amino acids: CASSTGLAVVEFADDEQFF. The CDR3 DNA is TGTGCCAGCAGCACGGGACTAGCGGTGGTAGAATTTGCGGACGATGAGCAGTTCTTC.

The chain recombines TRBV7-9 with TRBJ2-5; D gene uncertain. The length of the CDR3 is 17 residues. The V end lost 1 base, the J end lost 0 bases, and 15 bases lay between the germline ends. From germline, CDR1 is SEHNR and CDR2 FQNEAQ (reference sequence). The CDR3 spells CASSLGHGVGYQETQYF. The CDR3 DNA reads TGTGCCAGCAGCTTAGGTCATGGAGTTGGGTACCAAGAGACCCAGTACTTC.

The chain combines TRBV11-3 with TRBJ2-5, with 8 positions matching TRBD1. This CDR3 has 16 amino acids. Germline loops: CDR1 SGHNT, CDR2 YENEEA. V gave up 5 bases and J gave up 5 bases; unmatched junction bases: 13. The CDR3 region has the DNA TGTGCCAGCAGCGGGGGAAGACAGGGGATTGGGGAGACCCAGTACTTC. As protein: CASSGGRQGIGETQYF.

The chain uses TRBV7-2 and TRBJ2-5; 10 bases match TRBD2. The junction had 6 bases not matched to a gene; V was cut back by 1 base and J by 7 bases. Germline V gives CDR1 SGHTA, CDR2 FQGNSA. The CDR3 runs to 15 residues. The CDR3 spells CASSLDIAGGRTQYF. As DNA, the CDR3 is TGTGCCAGCAGCTTAGATATAGCGGGAGGACGGACCCAGTACTTC.

This chain links TRBV28 with TRBJ2-5, with TRBD2 matching 8 bases. Losses at the gene ends were 6 bases for V and 5 bases for J; bases not matched to a gene: 11. The CDR3 is 15 amino acids. Germline V gene data show CDR1 as MDHEN and CDR2 as SYDVKM. The CDR3 here is CASRPSGSRVETQYF. The CDR3 nucleotides read TGTGCCAGCAGACCAAGCGGGAGTAGAGTCGAGACCCAGTACTTC.